One and the same sample provided the 14 T cell receptor beta chains below, sequenced in a study of blood T cell repertoires in COVID-19. Sequencing was performed with immunoSEQ multiplex PCR; in TCRdb, only in-frame clones are kept and a portion is missing. The profile covers about 220,000 clones, with about 81% appearing a single time and over 4% taken by the ten largest. Sequencing was performed on peripheral blood. The receptors here all came from a woman in her 70s with COVID-19, enrolled during active disease.

This clone was found many times. The rearrangement joins TRBV7-9 to TRBJ2-2, with 7 bases lining up with TRBD1. Per germline, CDR1 SEHNR and CDR2 FQNEAQ (reference sequence). The ends lost 5 bases at V and 1 base at J; junction bases unmatched: 4. The CDR3 length is 15 residues. CDR3 DNA sequence: TGTGCCAGCAGCGAACAGGGGTTGAACACCGGGGAGCTGTTTTTT. It is translated as CASSEQGLNTGELFF.

The gene calls are TRBV28 and TRBJ2-1, with TRBD2 matching over 8 bases. V lost 2 bases to trimming and J lost 7 bases; unmatched junction nucleotides: 7. Germline assignment: CDR1 MDHEN and CDR2 SYDVKM. CDR3 size: 15 residues. CDR3 DNA: TGTGCCAGCAGTTTAAGCGGGAGTACCCCAAATGAGCAGTTCTTC. Residues: CASSLSGSTPNEQFF.

This clone has a handful of counts. The V gene is TRBV7-6, the J gene TRBJ2-1; D is ambiguous. The V gene lost 4 bases and the J gene lost 5 bases, with 9 bases spanning the gap. The CDR3 is made up of 13 amino acids. Germline V gene sequence: CDR1 SGHVS, CDR2 FNYEAQ. This chain's CDR3 is CASSSVMDNEQFF. The CDR3 DNA reads as TGTGCCAGCAGCTCGGTCATGGACAATGAGCAGTTCTTC.

This sequence joins TRBV19 and TRBJ2-7, with D unresolved. V lost 4 bases and J 0 bases, leaving 16 bases between the germline ends. There are 16 residues in the CDR3. Germline CDR1 reads LNHDA; CDR2 reads SQIVND (reference sequence). In nucleotides, the CDR3 is TGTGCCAGTAGTAAGACCTTAGAGAGGTTCTCCTACGAGCAGTACTTC. Translated, it gives CASSKTLERFSYEQYF.

The chain combines TRBV7-7 with TRBJ2-3; D gene unclear. With 3 bases removed from V and 3 bases from J, the gap between germline ends came to 13 bases. CDR1 is SSHAT, CDR2 FNYEAQ, per germline (reference sequence). The CDR3 totals 15 residues. Here the CDR3 reads CASSFTFGGTDTQYF. The CDR3 DNA reads as TGTGCCAGCAGCTTTACGTTTGGCGGAACAGATACGCAGTATTTT.

The V call is TRBV28, the J call TRBJ2-6; D unclear. This CDR3 has 15 residues. Germline V gene lookup returns CDR1 MDHEN and CDR2 SYDVKM. V was cut by 6 bases and J by 0 bases, with 9 bases left in between. As DNA, the CDR3 is TGTGCCAGCAGACCCAGTCTCTCTGGGGCCAACGTCCTGACTTTC. Its protein is CASRPSLSGANVLTF.

The gene calls are TRBV6-5 and TRBJ2-1, with D possibly matching TRBD2 (5 bases). Between the trimmed V and J ends, which lost 7 bases and 3 bases, there was a span of 13 bases. The CDR3 totals 14 residues. Germline CDR1 is MNHEY and CDR2 is SVGAGI. The CDR3 sequence is CASKTPGYYNEQFF. The CDR3 region has the DNA TGTGCCAGCAAAACGCCGGGATACTACAATGAGCAGTTCTTC.

The chain uses TRBV20-1 and TRBJ2-1; 8 positions agree with TRBD2. Trimming cost V 3 bases and J 8 bases; bases outside gene matches: 12. The length of the CDR3 is 15 residues. Germline V gene sequence: CDR1 DFQATT, CDR2 SNEGSKA (reference sequence). CDR3 coding DNA: TGCAGTGCTAGTGGGACCGGGACTAGGGGTGATGAGCAGTTCTTC. As protein: CSASGTGTRGDEQFF.

This chain links TRBV11-3 with TRBJ2-3; 8 bases align to TRBD2. Per the germline V gene, CDR1 is SGHNT and CDR2 is YENEEA. V was pared by 5 bases and J by 4 bases, with 11 bases of the junction left unmatched. The CDR3 length is 16 residues. In DNA, the CDR3 is TGTGCCAGCAGCCGATCCGGGGCCGGGGGGGCAGATACGCAGTATTTT. This encodes CASSRSGAGGADTQYF. Based on the CDR3 plus reference TRBV11-3 and TRBJ2-3, the full variable domain is EAGVVQSPRYKIIEKKQPVAFWCNPISGHNTLYWYLQNLGQGPELLIRYENEEAVDDSQLPKDRFSAERLKGVDSTLKIQPAELGDSAVYLCASSRSGAGGADTQYFGPGTRLTVL.

The chain couples TRBV29-1 to TRBJ2-5; D remains unclear. The ends were cut back, 7 bases at V and 0 bases at J, with 12 bases in the middle. The CDR3 extends over 13 amino acids. Germline V gives CDR1 SQVTM, CDR2 ANQGSEA. CDR3 sequence reads: CSAASRYQETQYF. The CDR3 DNA sequence: TGCAGCGCGGCTTCGCGGTACCAAGAGACCCAGTACTTC.

The sample holds many counts of this clone. This rearrangement joins TRBV9 to TRBJ2-5; 9 bases align to TRBD1. The germline gives CDR1 SGDLS, CDR2 YYNGEE. The ends lost 2 bases at V and 5 bases at J; junction bases unmatched: 4. The CDR3 is made up of 14 amino acids. CDR3 bases: TGTGCCAGCAGCGTCGGGACAGGGCGGGAGACCCAGTACTTC. Protein: CASSVGTGRETQYF.

The chain joins TRBV12-3 or TRBV12-4 to TRBJ1-1, with a possible D match to TRBD1 (6 bases). The V and J ends lost 4 bases and 4 bases respectively, with 10 bases between them. The CDR3 sequence is 13 residues long. For the CDR3, the DNA is TGTGCCAGCAGTTCTAACAGGGCCACTGAAGCTTTCTTT. Encoded protein: CASSSNRATEAFF.

This clone was seen a few times. V is TRBV18 and J is TRBJ1-1; D perhaps matches TRBD1 (5 bases). Trimming removed 1 base from V and 3 bases from J, with 9 bases in between. CDR1 and CDR2 from the germline V gene are KGHSH and LQKENI. The CDR3 spans 14 residues. The CDR3 is CASSPRDSDTEAFF. The CDR3 nucleotides are TGTGCCAGCTCACCACGAGACAGCGACACTGAAGCTTTCTTT. Looking up the rest from reference TRBV18 and TRBJ1-1 gives the full variable domain: NAGVMQNPRHLVRRRGQEARLRCSPMKGHSHVYWYRQLPEEGLKFMVYLQKENIIDESGMPKERFSAEFPKEGPSILRIQQVVRGDSAAYFCASSPRDSDTEAFFGQGTRLTVV.

This chain uses TRBV6-5 with TRBJ2-7; possible D gene TRBD2, 5 bases. This CDR3 has 12 residues. V was clipped by 7 bases and J by 5 bases, with 12 bases between them. From germline, CDR1 is MNHEY and CDR2 SVGAGI. CDR3 sequence: CASMRASNEQYF. The CDR3 nucleotides read TGTGCCAGCATGAGGGCGTCGAACGAGCAGTACTTC.